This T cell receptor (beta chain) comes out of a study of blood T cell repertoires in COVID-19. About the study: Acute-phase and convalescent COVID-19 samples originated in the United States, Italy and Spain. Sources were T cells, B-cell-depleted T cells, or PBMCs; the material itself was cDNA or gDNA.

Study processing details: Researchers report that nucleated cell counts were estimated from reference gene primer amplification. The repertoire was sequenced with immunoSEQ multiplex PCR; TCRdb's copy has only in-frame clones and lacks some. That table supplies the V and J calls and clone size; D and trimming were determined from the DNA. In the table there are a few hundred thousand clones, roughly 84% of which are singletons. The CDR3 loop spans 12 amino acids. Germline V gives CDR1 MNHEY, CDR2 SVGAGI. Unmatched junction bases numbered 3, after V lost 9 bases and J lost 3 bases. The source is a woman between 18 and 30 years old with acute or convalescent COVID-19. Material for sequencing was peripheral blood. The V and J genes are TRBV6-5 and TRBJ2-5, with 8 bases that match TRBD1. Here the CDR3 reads CASWTGKETQYF. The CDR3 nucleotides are TGTGCCAGTTGGACAGGGAAAGAGACCCAGTACTTC.